This T cell receptor (beta chain) was found in a study of blood T cell repertoires in COVID-19. Study overall: In each case, the material was cDNA or gDNA derived from T cells, B-cell-depleted T cells, or PBMCs.

Under the authors' procedure: By means of reference gene primer amplification, nucleated cell counts were estimated. The method was immunoSEQ multiplex PCR; TCRdb's version includes in-frame clones alone and lacks a portion of them. The DNA gave D and trimming, while V, J and clone size come from that table. The sample has about 160,000 clones, 70% to 90% seen once. The sequence derives from a man aged 65 to 79 with acute or convalescent COVID-19. Material: peripheral blood.

Here the CDR3 DNA reads TGTGCCAGCAGGGAAGCGGGAGGGCCTTACGAGCAGTACTTC. Residues: CASREAGGPYEQYF. The V and J genes are TRBV25-1 and TRBJ2-7; TRBD2 matches 10 bases. The CDR3 runs to 14 residues. The ends lost 6 bases at V and 4 bases at J; junction bases unmatched: 6. Germline loops: CDR1 MGHDK, CDR2 SYGVNS.